These 29 T cell receptor beta chains were sequenced from one sample in a study of blood T cell repertoires in COVID-19. Method: immunoSEQ multiplex PCR; TCRdb's copy keeps in-frame clones and lacks some. The table has about 100,000 clones, more than 75% seen once; the top ten hold 7% to 9%. Specimen: peripheral blood. Source of these receptors: a man aged 30-40 years in a cohort sampled during active COVID-19.

V gene TRBV5-1 combines with J gene TRBJ2-4, with D possibly matching TRBD2 (5 bases). V dropped 1 base and J dropped 7 bases, with 15 bases sitting between them. Germline V gene sequence: CDR1 SGHRS, CDR2 YFSETQ. The CDR3 runs 15 residues. Written as DNA, the CDR3 is TGCGCCAGCAGCTTGTCCGGGGTATCATGGAACATTCAGTACTTC. It encodes CASSLSGVSWNIQYF.

This rearrangement joins TRBV3-1 (or the pseudogene TRBV3-2) to TRBJ2-2; perhaps TRBD1 as D (5 bases). This CDR3 contains 15 residues. V lost 1 base, J lost 3 bases, and 9 bases lay in between. Germline CDR1 and CDR2: LGHDT and YNNKEL (reference sequence). As DNA, the CDR3 is TGTGCCAGCAGCCAAGGGCAGGGTGACACCGGGGAGCTGTTTTTT. Translating it yields CASSQGQGDTGELFF.

The V gene is TRBV28, the J gene TRBJ1-3; a weak D match, TRBD1 (5 bases). This CDR3 is 16 amino acids long. Germline CDR1 is MDHEN and CDR2 is SYDVKM. The ends were cut back, 4 bases at V and 2 bases at J, with 15 bases in the middle. DNA for the CDR3: TGTGCCAGCAGTTCCGCCGGGGGGTCGGCTGGAAACACCATATATTTT. This translates into CASSSAGGSAGNTIYF. The complete variable domain, with remaining parts taken from reference TRBV28 and TRBJ1-3, reads DVKVTQSSRYLVKRTGEKVFLECVQDMDHENMFWYRQDPGLGLRLIYFSYDVKMKEKGDIPEGYSVSREKKERFSLILESASTNQTSMYLCASSSAGGSAGNTIYFGEGSWLTVV.

The genes are TRBV19 and TRBJ2-3; perhaps TRBD1 as D (7 bases). Germline V lookup: CDR1 LNHDA, CDR2 SQIVND (reference sequence). The length of the CDR3 is 15 residues. V lost 5 bases, J lost 0 bases, and 12 bases lay in between. The chain's CDR3 is CASSGGTASTDTQYF. The CDR3, as DNA: TGTGCCAGTAGTGGAGGGACAGCCAGCACAGATACGCAGTATTTT.

The V gene is TRBV3-1 (or the pseudogene TRBV3-2), the J gene TRBJ1-2; D not certain. The V gene lost 8 bases and the J gene lost 6 bases, with 19 bases spanning the gap. Germline V CDR1 and CDR2: LGHDT, YNNKEL (reference sequence). The CDR3 is 14 residues long. The CDR3 sequence is CASFPSIKGDGYTF. The CDR3 bases are TGTGCCAGCTTTCCCTCTATAAAGGGAGATGGCTACACCTTC.

This clone was seen only once. The junction shows a germline mismatch at one end, possibly a read error. This sequence joins TRBV7-2 and TRBJ2-3; no firm D call. CDR3 length: 14 residues. CDR1 is SGHTA, CDR2 FQGNSA, per germline. CDR3 DNA: TGCGCCAGCAGCTTAGGAGTTGGCACAGATACGCAGTATTTT. Translated, it gives CASSLGVGTDTQYF.

V is TRBV6-6 and J is TRBJ2-7, with D maybe TRBD2 (6 bases). V dropped 5 bases and J dropped 6 bases, with 17 bases sitting between them. The CDR3 loop spans 14 amino acids. Germline CDR1 is MNHNY and CDR2 is SVGAGI (reference sequence). Written as DNA, the CDR3 is TGTGCCAGCAGTAGGGGCCAGTTGGGGGGCGAGCAGTACTTC. Translated: CASSRGQLGGEQYF.

V is TRBV28 and J is TRBJ2-7; 7 positions agree with TRBD1. The CDR3 is 14 amino acids. In germline, CDR1 is MDHEN, CDR2 SYDVKM. V shed 5 bases and J 2 bases; nucleotides not matched to a gene: 6. CDR3 sequence: CASSGPGQTYEQYF. In DNA, the CDR3 is TGTGCCAGCAGTGGGCCGGGACAGACCTACGAGCAGTACTTC. Based on the CDR3 plus reference TRBV28 and TRBJ2-7, the full variable domain is DVKVTQSSRYLVKRTGEKVFLECVQDMDHENMFWYRQDPGLGLRLIYFSYDVKMKEKGDIPEGYSVSREKKERFSLILESASTNQTSMYLCASSGPGQTYEQYFGPGTRLTVT.

The chain uses TRBV18 and TRBJ2-5; 8 bases agree with TRBD1. The germline gives CDR1 KGHSH, CDR2 LQKENI. This CDR3 contains 15 residues. The junction had 6 bases not matched to a gene; V was cut back by 3 bases and J by 3 bases. The CDR3 here is CASSPQDRVEETQYF. In nucleotides, the CDR3 is TGTGCCAGCTCACCCCAGGACAGGGTGGAAGAGACCCAGTACTTC. Together with reference TRBV18 and TRBJ2-5, the CDR3 gives the full variable domain: NAGVMQNPRHLVRRRGQEARLRCSPMKGHSHVYWYRQLPEEGLKFMVYLQKENIIDESGMPKERFSAEFPKEGPSILRIQQVVRGDSAAYFCASSPQDRVEETQYFGPGTRLLVL.

This sequence joins TRBV5-4 and TRBJ2-7; TRBD2 aligns across 11 bases. This CDR3 is 17 amino acids long. The V gene's germline CDR1 is SGHNT and CDR2 YYREEE (reference sequence). V dropped 3 bases and J dropped 1; count of bases not matched to a gene: 9. The CDR3 DNA is TGTGCCAGCAGCTCGGCCGGGCTAGCGGGGGGTTCCTACGAGCAGTACTTC. Its protein is CASSSAGLAGGSYEQYF. The variable domain in full, with the rest retrieved from reference TRBV5-4 and TRBJ2-7, is ETGVTQSPTHLIKTRGQQVTLRCSSQSGHNTVSWYQQALGQGPQFIFQYYREEENGRGNFPPRFSGLQFPNYSSELNVNALELDDSALYLCASSSAGLAGGSYEQYFGPGTRLTVT.

V and J are TRBV30 and TRBJ1-2; TRBD1 agrees at 8 bases. The CDR3 contains 13 residues. Germline V gives CDR1 GTSNPN, CDR2 SVGIG (reference sequence). With V trimmed by 3 bases and J by 5 bases, 5 bases remained unmatched. The CDR3 reads CAWSATGVYGYTF. The CDR3 nucleotides are TGTGCCTGGAGCGCGACAGGGGTTTATGGCTACACCTTC.

The chain joins TRBV6-5 to TRBJ2-3, with 9 bases aligning to TRBD2. Germline-derived CDR1 and CDR2 are MNHEY and SVGAGI. The length of the CDR3 is 13 residues. Trimming at V came to 6 bases and at J to 7 bases, leaving 5 bases not matched to a gene. The CDR3 loop is CASSGLAKNTQYF. The CDR3 DNA reads TGTGCCAGCAGCGGACTAGCGAAGAATACGCAGTATTTT.

The chain combines TRBV19 with TRBJ2-1; perhaps TRBD2 as D (6 bases). Trimming shortened V by 0 bases and J by 4 bases, and 13 bases separated the two germline ends. Germline V CDR1 and CDR2: LNHDA, SQIVND (reference sequence). The CDR3 is made up of 16 amino acids. CDR3 protein: CASSIEGGDLYNEQFF. CDR3 in DNA: TGTGCCAGTAGTATAGAAGGAGGGGACCTTTACAATGAGCAGTTCTTC.

The CDR3 loop reads CASGSGQALLDTQYF. The CDR3 nucleotides are TGTGCTAGTGGTTCGGGACAGGCTTTGCTAGATACGCAGTATTTT. This sequence joins TRBV12-5 and TRBJ2-3, with 8 bases that match TRBD1. The germline CDR1 and CDR2 sequences are LGHNT and FRNRAP. V lost 4 bases, J lost 5 bases, and 8 bases stayed unmatched. The CDR3 spans 15 residues.

This rearrangement joins TRBV2 to TRBJ1-2; D may be TRBD1 (6 bases). The germline V gene has CDR1 SNHLY and CDR2 FYNNEI. The CDR3 sequence is 14 residues long. The V gene lost 4 bases and the J gene lost 4 bases, with 13 bases spanning the gap. The CDR3 here is CASSGGRVGYGYTF. The CDR3 nucleotides read TGTGCCAGCAGTGGGGGGCGCGTCGGCTATGGCTACACCTTC.

The chain couples TRBV29-1 to TRBJ1-1; D unclear. The V gene lost 5 bases and the J gene lost 0 bases, with 10 bases spanning the gap. The CDR3 is 13 residues long. Per the germline V gene, CDR1 is SQVTM and CDR2 is ANQGSEA. CDR3 in amino acids: CSVNGRMNTEAFF. The CDR3 DNA follows: TGCAGCGTTAATGGCCGTATGAACACTGAAGCTTTCTTT.

The V call is TRBV7-9, the J call TRBJ2-7, with TRBD2 matching over 14 bases. The V gene's germline CDR1 is SEHNR and CDR2 FQNEAQ (reference sequence). Trimming took 0 bases from V and 2 from J; bases not matched to a gene: 0. The CDR3 runs to 16 residues. As DNA, the CDR3 is TGTGCCAGCAGCTTAGCGGGACTAGCGGGGGCCTACGAGCAGTACTTC. The encoded protein is CASSLAGLAGAYEQYF.

The DNA of the CDR3 is TGTGCCAGCAGTTCTAATTCACACGAGCAGTACTTC. It specifies CASSSNSHEQYF. The rearrangement links TRBV28 to TRBJ2-7; no clear D gene. The germline V and J ends were trimmed by 4 bases and 5 bases, with 9 bases remaining between them. Germline-derived CDR1 and CDR2 are MDHEN and SYDVKM. The CDR3 length is 12 residues.

The V and J genes are TRBV9 and TRBJ2-1; 11 bases line up with TRBD2. This CDR3 has 18 residues. CDR1 and CDR2 from the germline V gene are SGDLS and YYNGEE. Losses at the gene ends were 0 bases for V and 4 bases for J; bases not matched to a gene: 9. The DNA of the CDR3 is TGTGCCAGCAGCGTAGCTACGGCTAGCGGGGGGTTGTACAATGAGCAGTTCTTC. Its protein is CASSVATASGGLYNEQFF.

The chain is built from TRBV3-1 (or the pseudogene TRBV3-2) and TRBJ1-6; D is uncertain. Germline CDR1 reads LGHDT; CDR2 reads YNNKEL (reference sequence). This CDR3 is 14 amino acids long. V gave up 1 base and J gave up 10 bases, with 11 bases separating them. The CDR3 spells CASSQAGSESPLHF. The CDR3 bases are TGTGCCAGCAGCCAAGCTGGTTCTGAGTCACCCCTCCACTTT.

This clone was counted once. V is TRBV30 and J is TRBJ2-1, with TRBD1 as a possible D gene (5 bases). CDR1 and CDR2 from the germline V gene are GTSNPN and SVGIG (reference sequence). Trimming shortened V by 1 base and J by 8 bases, and 21 bases separated the two germline ends. This CDR3 comprises 16 residues. CDR3 DNA: TGTGCCTGGAGTGGTTTGGAATGGGGCGCAGGGTATGAGCAGTTCTTC. Amino acids: CAWSGLEWGAGYEQFF.

The chain carries TRBV5-1 and TRBJ2-5; 11 positions match TRBD1. Germline CDR1 is SGHRS and CDR2 is YFSETQ. The junction had 7 bases not matched to a gene; V was cut back by 1 base and J by 5 bases. The CDR3 length is 16 residues. The CDR3 region has the DNA TGCGCCAGCAGCTTGTTCGGACAGGGGGCCGGGGAGACCCAGTACTTC. Translating it yields CASSLFGQGAGETQYF.

This CDR3 is CASSRQGASSNQPQHF. CDR3 DNA sequence: TGTGCCAGTAGTCGACAGGGGGCGTCCAGCAATCAGCCCCAGCATTTT. V gene TRBV19 combines with J gene TRBJ1-5; 10 bases are a match to TRBD1. Trimming took 5 bases from V and 1 from J; bases not matched to a gene: 5. Germline V gene lookup returns CDR1 LNHDA and CDR2 SQIVND (reference sequence). This CDR3 comprises 16 residues.

Comment on this clone: The sample holds other DNA sequences that translate to the same CDR3. The rearrangement uses TRBV2 and TRBJ2-2, with TRBD2 identical over 7 bases. The V gene end was trimmed by 6 bases and the J gene end by 6 bases; junction bases not matched to a gene: 10. The germline V gene has CDR1 SNHLY and CDR2 FYNNEI. This CDR3 comprises 15 residues. The CDR3 bases are TGTGCCAGCAGAGGTGACGGGGCGGGGGCCGGGGAGCTGTTTTTT. It translates to CASRGDGAGAGELFF.

This clone has only a few counts. The chain has TRBV7-8 and TRBJ1-5, with 10 positions matching TRBD1. Germline V gene lookup returns CDR1 SGHVS and CDR2 FQNEAQ. This CDR3 comprises 17 residues. Germline trimming cut 5 bases from V and 2 bases from J; bases unmatched to any gene: 9. CDR3 coding DNA: TGTGCCAGCAGCCCCCGGGACAGGGGAGGGGGCAATCAGCCCCAGCATTTT. Its translation is CASSPRDRGGGNQPQHF. Full variable domain (missing parts from reference TRBV7-8 and TRBJ1-5): GAGVSQSPRYKVAKRGQDVALRCDPISGHVSLFWYQQALGQGPEFLTYFQNEAQLDKSGLPSDRFFAERPEGSVSTLKIQRTQQEDSAVYLCASSPRDRGGGNQPQHFGDGTRLSIL.

This clone was recorded only once. This rearrangement joins TRBV3-1 (or the pseudogene TRBV3-2) to TRBJ2-1; 8 nucleotides agree with TRBD2. After removal of 5 bases from V and 7 bases from J, the junction contained 10 bases not matched to a gene. The CDR3 has 15 amino acids. Germline CDR1 and CDR2: LGHDT and YNNKEL (reference sequence). The DNA of the CDR3 is TGTGCCAGCAGCTACCCCGGGACTAGGAAAAATGAGCAGTTCTTC. Translated: CASSYPGTRKNEQFF.

The chain has TRBV7-6 and TRBJ2-2; 15 nucleotides align to TRBD2. CDR3 length equals 16 residues. CDR1 SGHVS and CDR2 FNYEAQ come from the germline V gene. The V and J ends lost 5 bases and 6 bases, in that order; junction bases with no gene match: 4. This CDR3 reads CASSQGTSGGSGELFF. The CDR3 DNA follows: TGTGCCAGCAGCCAAGGGACTAGCGGGGGGTCCGGGGAGCTGTTTTTT.

The chain has TRBV2 and TRBJ2-7, with a weak D call TRBD1 (7 bases). The CDR3 spans 15 residues. The germline V gene encodes CDR1 SNHLY and CDR2 FYNNEI. V was cut by 8 bases and J by 6 bases, with 23 bases left in between. The CDR3 here is CASFDPAGRGAEQYF. CDR3 DNA: TGTGCCAGCTTCGATCCCGCGGGCAGGGGGGCCGAGCAGTACTTC.

This clone showed up just once. The chain couples TRBV9 to TRBJ2-3; 9 nucleotides line up with TRBD1. CDR3 length: 16 amino acids. The germline CDR1 and CDR2 sequences are SGDLS and YYNGEE. V gave up 0 bases and J gave up 4 bases; unmatched junction bases: 6. CDR3 loop: CASSVGVGQGPDTQYF. In nucleotides, the CDR3 is TGTGCCAGCAGCGTAGGAGTTGGACAGGGGCCAGATACGCAGTATTTT.